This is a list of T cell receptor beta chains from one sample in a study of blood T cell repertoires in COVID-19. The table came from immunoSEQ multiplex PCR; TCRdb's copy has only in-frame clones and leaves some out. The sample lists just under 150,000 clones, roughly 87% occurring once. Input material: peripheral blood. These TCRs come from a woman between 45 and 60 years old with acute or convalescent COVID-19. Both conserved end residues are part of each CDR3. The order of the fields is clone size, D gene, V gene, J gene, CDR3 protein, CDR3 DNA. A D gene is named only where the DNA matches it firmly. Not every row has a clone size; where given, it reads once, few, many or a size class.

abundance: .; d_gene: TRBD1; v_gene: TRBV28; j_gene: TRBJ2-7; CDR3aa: CASSLSFGTGRYEQYF; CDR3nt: TGTGCCAGCAGTTTATCTTTCGGGACAGGGAGATACGAGCAGTACTTC
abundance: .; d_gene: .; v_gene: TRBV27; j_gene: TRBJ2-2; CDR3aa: CASSLNSRHTGELFF; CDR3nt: TGTGCCAGCAGTTTGAATTCCAGGCACACCGGGGAGCTGTTTTTT
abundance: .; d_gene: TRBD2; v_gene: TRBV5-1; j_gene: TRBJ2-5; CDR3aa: CASSVGTTHQETQYF; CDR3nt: TGCGCCAGCAGCGTGGGGACTACCCACCAAGAGACCCAGTACTTC
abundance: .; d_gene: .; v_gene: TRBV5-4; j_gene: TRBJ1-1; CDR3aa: CASSLFSLSTEAFF; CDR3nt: TGTGCCAGCAGCTTGTTCTCATTGAGCACTGAAGCTTTCTTT
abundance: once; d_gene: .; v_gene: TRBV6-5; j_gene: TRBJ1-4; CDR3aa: CASTLVFNEKLFF; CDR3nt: TGTGCCAGCACTCTCGTGTTTAATGAAAAACTGTTTTTT
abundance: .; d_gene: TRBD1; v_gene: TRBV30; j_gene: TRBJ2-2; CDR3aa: CACPPGQGSTGELFF; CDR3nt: TGTGCCTGCCCTCCGGGACAGGGGTCAACCGGGGAGCTGTTTTTT
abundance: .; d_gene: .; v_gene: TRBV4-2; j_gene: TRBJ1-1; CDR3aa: CASRDSRNTEAFF; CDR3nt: TGTGCCAGCAGAGACAGCCGGAACACTGAAGCTTTCTTT
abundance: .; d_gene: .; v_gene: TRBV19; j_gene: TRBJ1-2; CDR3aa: CASSIDGTRGQNYGYTF; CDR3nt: TGTGCCAGTAGTATAGACGGGACAAGAGGTCAAAACTATGGCTACACCTTC
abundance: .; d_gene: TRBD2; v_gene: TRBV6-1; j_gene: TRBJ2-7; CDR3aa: CASSEPGLGAYEQYF; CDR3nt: TGTGCCAGCAGTGAGCCGGGACTAGGGGCCTACGAGCAGTACTTC
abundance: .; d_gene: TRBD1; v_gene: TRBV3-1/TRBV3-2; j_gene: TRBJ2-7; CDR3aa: CASSQGDRGSYEQYF; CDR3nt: TGTGCCAGCAGCCAAGGGGACAGGGGAAGCTACGAGCAGTACTTC
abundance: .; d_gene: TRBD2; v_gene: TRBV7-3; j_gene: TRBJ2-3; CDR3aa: CASSLRTSGSTDTQYF; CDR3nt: TGTGCCAGCAGCCTGCGGACTAGCGGGAGCACAGATACGCAGTATTTT
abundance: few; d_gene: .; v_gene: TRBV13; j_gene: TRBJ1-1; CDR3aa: CASSYTHRAWETTEAFF; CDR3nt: TGTGCCAGCAGCTACACTCACAGGGCTTGGGAGACCACTGAAGCTTTCTTT
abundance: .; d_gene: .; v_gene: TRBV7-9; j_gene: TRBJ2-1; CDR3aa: CASGQGGFEQFF; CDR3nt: TGTGCCAGTGGACAGGGAGGGTTTGAGCAGTTCTTC
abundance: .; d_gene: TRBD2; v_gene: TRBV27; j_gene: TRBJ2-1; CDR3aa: CASSLSRPGLADNEQFF; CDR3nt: TGTGCCAGCAGTTTATCAAGACCGGGACTAGCGGACAATGAGCAGTTCTTC
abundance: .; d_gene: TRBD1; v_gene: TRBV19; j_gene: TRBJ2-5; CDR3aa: CASSISVDRGGTQYF; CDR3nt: TGTGCCAGTAGTATCAGCGTGGACAGGGGAGGGACCCAGTACTTC
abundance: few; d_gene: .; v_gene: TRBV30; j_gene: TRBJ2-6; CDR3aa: CALRRVSGANVLTF; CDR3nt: TGTGCCTTACGCCGCGTCTCTGGGGCCAACGTCCTGACTTTC